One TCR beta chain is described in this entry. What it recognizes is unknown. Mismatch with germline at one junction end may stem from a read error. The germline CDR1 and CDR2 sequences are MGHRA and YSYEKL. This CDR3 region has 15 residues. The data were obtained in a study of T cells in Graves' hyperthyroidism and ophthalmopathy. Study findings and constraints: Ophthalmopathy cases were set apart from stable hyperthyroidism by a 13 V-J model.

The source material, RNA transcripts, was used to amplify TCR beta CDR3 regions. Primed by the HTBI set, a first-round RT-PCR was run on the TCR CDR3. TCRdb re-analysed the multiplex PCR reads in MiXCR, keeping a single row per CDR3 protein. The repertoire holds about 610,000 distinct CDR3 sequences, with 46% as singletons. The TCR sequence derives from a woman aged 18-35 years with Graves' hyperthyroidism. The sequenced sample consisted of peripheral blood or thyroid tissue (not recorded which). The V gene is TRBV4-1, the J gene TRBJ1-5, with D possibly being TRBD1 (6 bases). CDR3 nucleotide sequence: TGTGCCAGCAGCCAAGAACACAGGGGCAATCAGCCCCAGCATTTT. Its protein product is CASSQEHRGNQPQHF.